This T cell receptor (beta chain) was found in a study of blood T cell repertoires in COVID-19. Study-level information: Whether acute or convalescent, the COVID-19 samples came from the United States, Italy and Spain. The cDNA or gDNA used as material had been derived from T cells, B-cell-depleted T cells, or PBMCs.

The ends were cut back, 4 bases at V and 0 bases at J, with 13 bases in the middle. Germline lookup yields CDR1 MNHEY and CDR2 SVGAGI. The CDR3 runs to 16 residues. Assay: immunoSEQ multiplex PCR; the TCRdb copy retains only in-frame clones and omits some. There are about 210,000 clones in the sample; 84% occur only once, and roughly 7.6% lies in the top ten. This receptor was obtained from a woman aged 50 to 65 with active or convalescent COVID-19. The source material was peripheral blood. The chain combines TRBV6-5 with TRBJ1-5; D possibly corresponds to TRBD1 (5 bases). CDR3 nucleotide sequence: TGTGCCAGCAGTTCCAGGGTACCCATTAGCAATCAGCCCCAGCATTTT. Residues: CASSSRVPISNQPQHF.